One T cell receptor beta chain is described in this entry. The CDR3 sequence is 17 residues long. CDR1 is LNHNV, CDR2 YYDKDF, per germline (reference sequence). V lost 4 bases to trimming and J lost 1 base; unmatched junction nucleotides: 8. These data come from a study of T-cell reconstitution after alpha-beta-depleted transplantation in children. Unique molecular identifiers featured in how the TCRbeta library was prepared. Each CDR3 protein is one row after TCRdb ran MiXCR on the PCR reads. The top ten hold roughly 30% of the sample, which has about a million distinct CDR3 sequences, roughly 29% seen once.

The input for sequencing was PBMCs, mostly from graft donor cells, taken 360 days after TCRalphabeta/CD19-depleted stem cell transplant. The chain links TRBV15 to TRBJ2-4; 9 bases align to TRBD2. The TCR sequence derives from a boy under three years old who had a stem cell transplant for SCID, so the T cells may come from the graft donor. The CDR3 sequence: CATSTHGTSWAKNIQYF. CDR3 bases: TGTGCCACCAGCACTCACGGGACTAGCTGGGCCAAAAACATTCAGTACTTC.